These T cell receptor beta chains were read from a single sample in a study of ipilimumab plus nivolumab after autologous stem cell transplantation. Assay used: immunoSEQ multiplex PCR; TCRdb lists only in-frame clones, some missing. Among approximately 15,000 clones listed, around four fifths were seen once. The sequences come from PBMCs, collected in a trial of ipilimumab plus nivolumab as post-transplant consolidation. These receptors all stem from a male donor with diffuse large B-cell lymphoma. Each CDR3 is given with its conserved first and last residue. The D gene is left open where the match is weak. Clone size is stated in some rows and not others, as once, few, many or a class when expanded.

>.|TRBV30|TRBJ1-6|TRBD1
CAWSTQGAYSPLHF
TGTGCCTGGAGTACACAGGGGGCTTATTCACCCCTCCACTTT
>.|TRBV5-4|TRBJ2-1|.
CAILRGNEQFF
TGTGCCATTCTTAGGGGGAATGAGCAGTTCTTC
>.|TRBV6-5|TRBJ1-1|TRBD1
CASSPRQGRTEAFF
TGTGCCAGCAGCCCGCGACAGGGTCGGACTGAAGCTTTCTTT
>.|TRBV10-3|TRBJ1-1|.
CAISESSSRPLNTEAFF
TGTGCCATCAGTGAGTCCTCCAGCCGGCCCTTGAACACTGAAGCTTTCTTT
>.|TRBV12-5|TRBJ1-1|.
CASGPDRLGAFF
TGTGCTAGTGGGCCTGACAGGCTGGGAGCTTTCTTT
>.|TRBV19|TRBJ2-2|.
CASKKYTGELFF
TGTGCCAGTAAGAAGTACACCGGGGAGCTGTTTTTT
>.|TRBV21-1|TRBJ2-7|.
CASSKSPGDGPGEYEQYF
TGTGCCAGCAGCAAAAGTCCCGGGGACGGGCCAGGGGAATACGAGCAGTACTTC
>.|TRBV4-2|TRBJ2-3|TRBD2
CASSQGTRWGTDTQYF
TGTGCCAGCAGCCAAGGGACTAGGTGGGGCACAGATACGCAGTATTTT
>.|TRBV6-1|TRBJ2-3|.
CASSEAGDTQYF
TGTGCCAGCAGTGAAGCGGGAGATACGCAGTATTTT
>.|TRBV12-5|TRBJ1-5|TRBD1
CASAGTGYNQPQHF
TGTGCTAGTGCCGGGACAGGGTACAATCAGCCCCAGCATTTT
>few|TRBV1|TRBJ2-1|.
CTSSQVPFTTGGSYNEQFF
TGCACCAGCAGCCAAGTTCCATTTACCACAGGGGGCTCCTACAATGAGCAGTTCTTC
>.|TRBV5-1|TRBJ2-3|TRBD2
CASRKLAGGLQDTQYF
TGCGCCAGCAGGAAACTAGCGGGGGGCCTACAGGATACGCAGTATTTT
>.|TRBV6-6|TRBJ2-7|TRBD1
CASSYSAGGGYEQYF
TGTGCCAGCAGTTACTCGGCAGGGGGCGGCTACGAGCAGTACTTC
>.|TRBV4-1|TRBJ2-1|.
CASSQAAGTRAYNEQFF
TGCGCCAGCAGCCAAGCTGCCGGGACACGGGCCTACAATGAGCAGTTCTTC
>.|TRBV7-2|TRBJ1-5|TRBD1
CASSLGGGGRSNQPQHF
TGTGCCAGCAGCTTAGGTGGAGGGGGCCGTAGCAATCAGCCCCAGCATTTT
>.|TRBV4-1|TRBJ1-2|TRBD1
CASSQDGTGTANYGYTF
TGCGCCAGCAGCCAAGATGGGACCGGGACAGCTAACTATGGCTACACCTTC
>medium-sized|TRBV6-1|TRBJ2-3|TRBD2
CASSGLGGGFTDTQYF
TGTGCCAGCAGTGGGCTCGGGGGGGGCTTCACAGATACGCAGTATTTT
>.|TRBV7-2|TRBJ2-5|.
CASSLDRADQETQYF
TGTGCCAGCAGCTTAGACCGGGCAGACCAAGAGACCCAGTACTTC
>.|TRBV5-3|TRBJ2-2|.
CARRLSSGHTGELFF
TGTGCCAGAAGATTATCTAGTGGGCACACCGGGGAGCTGTTTTTT
>.|TRBV5-1|TRBJ1-1|.
CASSRLARGRNEAFF
TGCGCCAGCAGCCGTCTTGCTAGGGGGAGGAATGAAGCTTTCTTT
>.|TRBV7-9|TRBJ2-5|.
CASSWGSGGETQYF
TGTGCCAGCAGCTGGGGTTCTGGAGGGGAGACCCAGTACTTC
>.|TRBV2|TRBJ1-4|.
CASSPRKGEKLFF
TGTGCCAGCAGCCCGAGGAAGGGTGAAAAACTGTTTTTT
>.|TRBV19|TRBJ2-4|TRBD1
CASIEGAVKNIQYF
TGTGCCAGTATAGAGGGGGCCGTCAAAAACATTCAGTACTTC
>.|TRBV5-1|TRBJ1-2|TRBD1
CASSLGTGVGYGYTF
TGCGCCAGCAGCCTCGGGACAGGGGTGGGTTATGGCTACACCTTC
>.|TRBV4-1|TRBJ1-5|.
CASSQSPNAGFNQPQHF
TGCGCCAGCAGCCAATCTCCAAACGCGGGGTTCAATCAGCCCCAGCATTTT
>.|TRBV19|TRBJ2-4|.
CASSAPWGAKNIQYF
TGTGCCAGTAGTGCTCCTTGGGGAGCCAAAAACATTCAGTACTTC